Listed here are 20 T cell receptor beta chains from one sample, sequenced in a study of Ad26.COV2.S vaccination and SARS-CoV-2 variants. TCRdb's table, derived via immunoSEQ multiplex PCR, lists solely in-frame clones and lacks some. This sample has about 680,000 clones, with 89% found just once. Regarding treatment: some 20 received Ad26.COV2.S at low or high dose, single or two shots; several received placebo; per-sample allocation not given. Sampling took place 63 days after the first vaccine or placebo injection. This specimen consisted of peripheral blood, obtained in a trial of Ad26.COV2.S vaccine versus placebo. The receptors here all came from a person between 18 and 60 years old who received the Ad26.COV2.S COVID-19 vaccine or a placebo.

The gene calls are TRBV7-2 and TRBJ1-3, with D maybe TRBD1 (5 bases). This CDR3 has 17 amino acids. The germline V and J ends were trimmed by 3 bases and 0 bases, with 15 bases remaining between them. Germline V gene sequence: CDR1 SGHTA, CDR2 FQGNSA. In DNA, the CDR3 is TGTGCCAGCAGCTTTTCTGGGACCACATACTCTGGAAACACCATATATTTT. Its protein product is CASSFSGTTYSGNTIYF.

The V call is TRBV3-1 (or the pseudogene TRBV3-2), the J call TRBJ1-3, with D maybe TRBD1 (5 bases). This CDR3 is 15 amino acids long. Germline V gives CDR1 LGHDT, CDR2 YNNKEL (reference sequence). V lost 1 base to trimming and J lost 4 bases, with 11 bases between them. In nucleotides, the CDR3 is TGTGCCAGCAGCCAAGGGGGGGGTTACGGAAACACCATATATTTT. Amino acid sequence: CASSQGGGYGNTIYF.

The rearrangement joins TRBV6-1 to TRBJ2-7, with 10 positions matching TRBD2. CDR1 and CDR2 (germline): MNHNS, SASEGT. This CDR3 region has 15 residues. With 3 bases clipped from V and 6 bases from J, the junction kept 8 bases outside the gene matches. This CDR3 is CASSEPGLARGEQYF. The CDR3 region has the DNA TGTGCCAGCAGTGAGCCGGGACTAGCGAGAGGCGAGCAGTACTTC.

This chain connects TRBV30 to TRBJ1-1; D not certain. The germline CDR1 and CDR2 sequences are GTSNPN and SVGIG (reference sequence). The CDR3 extends over 13 amino acids. V was trimmed by 0 bases and J by 5 bases, leaving 10 bases between them. The CDR3 spells CAWSVLERTEAFF. The CDR3 coding sequence is TGTGCCTGGAGTGTACTAGAGAGGACTGAAGCTTTCTTT.

This chain links TRBV5-4 with TRBJ2-7, with 13 positions matching TRBD2. The ends lost 3 bases at V and 2 bases at J; junction bases unmatched: 5. The CDR3 totals 16 residues. Germline V gene lookup returns CDR1 SGHNT and CDR2 YYREEE (reference sequence). The DNA for the CDR3 is TGTGCCAGCAGCTCCGGGACTAGCGGGAAAGCCTACGAGCAGTACTTC. It is translated as CASSSGTSGKAYEQYF.

The J gene is TRBJ1-6, the V gene TRBV6-5; D remains unclear. The V end lost 10 bases, the J end lost 5 bases, and 15 bases lay between the germline ends. Germline CDR1 reads MNHEY; CDR2 reads SVGAGI. The CDR3 consists of 14 residues. The CDR3 reads CAISGLLHNSPLHF. The DNA of the CDR3 is TGTGCCATTTCTGGACTTCTCCATAATTCACCCCTCCACTTT.

The chain has TRBV19 and TRBJ2-5; TRBD1 or TRBD2 may be the D gene (5 bases each). The CDR3 contains 13 residues. Germline-derived CDR1 and CDR2 are LNHDA and SQIVND (reference sequence). The V end was cut by 3 bases, the J end by 6 bases, with 11 bases between. CDR3 nucleotides: TGTGCCAGTAGTATCGGGACCAGGAAGACCCAGTACTTC. This codes for CASSIGTRKTQYF.

In this sample, this clone turned up once. As DNA, the CDR3 is TGTGCCAGCAGCCAACAGGGGACGACCTACGAGCAGTACTTC. This encodes CASSQQGTTYEQYF. The chain carries TRBV7-6 and TRBJ2-7, with 7 bases fitting TRBD1. Germline CDR1 and CDR2: SGHVS and FNYEAQ. With 5 bases clipped from V and 2 bases from J, the junction kept 6 bases outside the gene matches. There are 14 residues in the CDR3.

The CDR3 coding sequence is TGCGCCAGCAGCTTGCCCGGGACTAGCGGGGGGAGCTCCTACAATGAGCAGTTCTTC. Encoded protein: CASSLPGTSGGSSYNEQFF. The V and J genes are TRBV5-1 and TRBJ2-1, with 15 nucleotides matching TRBD2. There are 19 residues in the CDR3. Germline loops: CDR1 SGHRS, CDR2 YFSETQ. J gave up 0 bases and V 1 base, and 5 bases lay outside the gene matches.

The CDR3 DNA reads as TGTGCCAGCAGCTTGGAGGCAGGGCCTGAAGCTTTCTTT. It specifies CASSLEAGPEAFF. The V gene is TRBV5-4, the J gene TRBJ1-1, with D possibly being TRBD1 (5 bases). The CDR3 loop spans 13 amino acids. Trimming left V 0 bases short and J 6 bases short, with 9 bases between. Germline V gene sequence: CDR1 SGHNT, CDR2 YYREEE (reference sequence). The full variable domain, its missing parts supplied by reference TRBV5-4 and TRBJ1-1, is ETGVTQSPTHLIKTRGQQVTLRCSSQSGHNTVSWYQQALGQGPQFIFQYYREEENGRGNFPPRFSGLQFPNYSSELNVNALELDDSALYLCASSLEAGPEAFFGQGTRLTVV.

V usage is TRBV10-3 and J usage is TRBJ2-7; no definite D call. The CDR3 is 11 amino acids. The V gene's germline CDR1 is ENHRY and CDR2 SYGVKD. V gave up 2 bases and J gave up 3 bases, with 2 bases separating them. Here the CDR3 reads CAISENYEQYF. The CDR3 region has the DNA TGTGCCATCAGTGAGAACTACGAGCAGTACTTC.

The chain has TRBV7-2 and TRBJ2-7; 11 bases agree with TRBD2. CDR3 length equals 18 residues. The J segment lost 3 bases and the V segment lost 4 bases, leaving 14 bases of the junction unmatched. The germline gives CDR1 SGHTA, CDR2 FQGNSA. The CDR3, as DNA: TGTGCCAGCAGCTCAGGGATACTAGCGGGGGACCGTTACTACGAGCAGTACTTC. It translates to CASSSGILAGDRYYEQYF.

The chain carries TRBV5-4 and TRBJ2-1, with D possibly TRBD2 on 6 matching bases. The V gene's germline CDR1 is SGHNT and CDR2 YYREEE (reference sequence). There are 16 residues in the CDR3. Trimming cost V 4 bases and J 0 bases, with 14 bases left between them. The DNA of the CDR3 is TGTGCCAGCAGCCGAGGATTAGCGGACTCCTACAATGAGCAGTTCTTC. Protein sequence: CASSRGLADSYNEQFF.

V is TRBV7-9 and J is TRBJ2-1; no firm D call. CDR3 length: 14 amino acids. Trimming removed 3 bases at V and 4 bases at J, with 10 bases between. CDR1 SEHNR and CDR2 FQNEAQ come from the germline V gene (reference sequence). CDR3 bases: TGTGCCAGCAGCTTGAGCGTCCCTTACAATGAGCAGTTCTTC. It is translated as CASSLSVPYNEQFF.

This chain joins TRBV7-9 and TRBJ2-5; D not resolved. CDR1 is SEHNR, CDR2 FQNEAQ, per germline (reference sequence). Trimming shortened V by 4 bases and J by 2 bases, and 2 bases separated the two germline ends. The CDR3 totals 11 residues. CDR3 sequence: CASSSQETQYF. The CDR3 DNA sequence: TGTGCCAGCAGCTCGCAAGAGACCCAGTACTTC. Using reference TRBV7-9 and TRBJ2-5 for the parts outside the CDR3, the full variable domain is DTGVSQNPRHKITKRGQNVTFRCDPISEHNRLYWYRQTLGQGPEFLTYFQNEAQLEKSRLLSDRFSAERPKGSFSTLEIQRTEQGDSAMYLCASSSQETQYFGPGTRLLVL.

The V and J genes are TRBV19 and TRBJ1-3, with D perhaps TRBD1 (6 bases). V was trimmed by 3 bases and J by 3 bases, leaving 9 bases between them. The V gene's germline CDR1 is LNHDA and CDR2 SQIVND (reference sequence). The CDR3 is 14 residues long. DNA for the CDR3: TGTGCCAGTAGTATCCAGGGGATTGGAAACACCATATATTTT. Protein product: CASSIQGIGNTIYF.

This clone has just one count. This sequence joins TRBV7-9 and TRBJ2-7; no reliable D call. Trimming removed 2 bases at V and 2 bases at J, with 13 bases between. The CDR3 spans 15 residues. Germline lookup yields CDR1 SEHNR and CDR2 FQNEAQ (reference sequence). CDR3 amino acids: CASSLRSGSTYEQYF. The CDR3 DNA reads as TGTGCCAGCAGCTTAAGATCAGGTTCCACCTACGAGCAGTACTTC.

The chain recombines TRBV7-9 with TRBJ1-2, with D maybe TRBD1 (5 bases). Germline V gene sequence: CDR1 SEHNR, CDR2 FQNEAQ (reference sequence). The ends were cut back, 5 bases at V and 10 bases at J, with 14 bases in the middle. This CDR3 has 12 amino acids. The CDR3 DNA reads TGTGCCAGCAGCAGGGACGGCCTTGACTACACCTTC. Translation: CASSRDGLDYTF.

The rearrangement uses TRBV18 and TRBJ2-5; tentative D call: TRBD2 (6 bases). CDR1 is KGHSH and CDR2 is LQKENI in the germline V gene. This CDR3 is 15 amino acids long. V was pared by 4 bases and J by 1 base, with 13 bases between. In nucleotides, the CDR3 is TGTGCCAGCTCACTCAACCAGGGAGGCCAAGAGACCCAGTACTTC. Its protein product is CASSLNQGGQETQYF.

V is TRBV5-1 and J is TRBJ2-7; 9 bases line up with TRBD2. Germline lookup yields CDR1 SGHRS and CDR2 YFSETQ. The CDR3 extends over 15 amino acids. V lost 0 bases to trimming and J lost 3 bases; unmatched junction nucleotides: 4. DNA of the CDR3: TGCGCCAGCAGCTTGGTTGGTAGCGGGAGCTACGAGCAGTACTTC. This translates into CASSLVGSGSYEQYF.